The 5 T cell receptor beta chains in this list originate from one sample, sequenced in a study of response to subunit inactivated influenza vaccine. In TCRdb, the RT-PCR reads were re-called with MiXCR into one record per CDR3 protein. The table has around 520,000 distinct CDR3 sequences, 10% to 15% seen once. Material: PBMCs from blood, obtained on the day of vaccination. These receptors all come from a man between 50 and 59 years old who received an inactivated influenza vaccine.

CDR3 amino acids: CSVEGGSEQYF. The CDR3 nucleotides read TGCAGCGTTGAAGGGGGTTCCGAGCAGTACTTC. The rearrangement links TRBV29-1 to TRBJ2-7; no definite D call. There are 11 residues in the CDR3. The ends were cut back, 1 base at V and 6 bases at J, with 7 bases in the middle. Germline V gene sequence: CDR1 SQVTM, CDR2 ANQGSEA.

This clonotype was detected only a few times. V usage is TRBV6-2 or TRBV6-3 and J usage is TRBJ2-7; 7 bases line up with TRBD2. This CDR3 has 14 residues. Germline values: CDR1 MNHEY, CDR2 SVGEGT. Trimming took 6 bases from V and 0 from J; bases not matched to a gene: 5. The CDR3: CASRDPGGSYEQYF. The CDR3 nucleotides are TGTGCCAGCAGGGACCCGGGAGGCTCCTACGAGCAGTACTTC.

This clonotype was counted ten times or more. The chain combines TRBV7-2 with TRBJ2-1; TRBD2 matches at 11 bases. V lost 5 bases and J lost 10; bases outside the gene matches: 10. Germline-derived CDR1 and CDR2 are SGHTA and FQGNSA. This CDR3 has 15 amino acids. The CDR3 DNA reads as TGTGCCAGCAGCCCTTCTGGGACTAGCGGCCGGGAGCAGTTCTTC. Translation: CASSPSGTSGREQFF.

The gene calls are TRBV7-2 and TRBJ1-3; D possibly corresponds to TRBD1 (6 bases). The CDR3 sequence is 15 residues long. V lost 3 bases to trimming and J lost 4 bases, with 13 bases between them. Germline-derived CDR1 and CDR2 are SGHTA and FQGNSA. CDR3 sequence: CASSFIGGEGNTIYF. The DNA of the CDR3 is TGTGCCAGCAGCTTTATAGGGGGGGAAGGAAACACCATATATTTT. Drawing the rest from reference TRBV7-2 and TRBJ1-3, the complete variable domain is GAGVSQSPSNKVTEKGKDVELRCDPISGHTALYWYRQSLGQGLEFLIYFQGNSAPDKSGLPSDRFSAERTGGSVSTLTIQRTQQEDSAVYLCASSFIGGEGNTIYFGEGSWLTVV.

This rearrangement joins TRBV5-1 to TRBJ2-1; tentatively, D is TRBD2 (6 bases). The V and J ends lost 4 bases and 7 bases respectively, with 18 bases between them. The germline V gene encodes CDR1 SGHRS and CDR2 YFSETQ. The CDR3 sequence is 15 residues long. DNA of the CDR3: TGCGCCAGCAGCCCCTGGCCGGGGGAGAGGAATGAGCAGTTCTTC. Protein: CASSPWPGERNEQFF.